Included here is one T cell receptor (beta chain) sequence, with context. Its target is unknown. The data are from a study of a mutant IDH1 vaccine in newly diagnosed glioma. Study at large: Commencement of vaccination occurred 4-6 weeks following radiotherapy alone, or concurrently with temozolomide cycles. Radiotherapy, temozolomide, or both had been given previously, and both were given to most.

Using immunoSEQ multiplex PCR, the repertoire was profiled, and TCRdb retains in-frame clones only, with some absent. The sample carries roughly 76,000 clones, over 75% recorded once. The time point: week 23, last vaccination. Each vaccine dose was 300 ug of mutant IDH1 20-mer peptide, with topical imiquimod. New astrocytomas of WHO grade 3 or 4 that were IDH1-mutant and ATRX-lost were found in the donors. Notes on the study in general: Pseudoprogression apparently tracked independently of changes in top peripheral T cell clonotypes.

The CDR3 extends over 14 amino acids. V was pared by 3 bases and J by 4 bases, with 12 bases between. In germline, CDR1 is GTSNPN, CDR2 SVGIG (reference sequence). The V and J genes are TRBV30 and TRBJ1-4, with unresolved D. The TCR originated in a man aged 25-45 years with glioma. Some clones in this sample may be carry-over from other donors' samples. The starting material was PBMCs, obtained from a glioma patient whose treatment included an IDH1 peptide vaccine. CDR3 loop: CAWSFGRLNEKLFF. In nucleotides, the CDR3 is TGTGCCTGGAGCTTCGGACGGCTTAATGAAAAACTGTTTTTT. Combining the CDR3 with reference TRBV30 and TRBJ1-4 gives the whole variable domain SQTIHQWPATLVQPVGSPLSLECTVEGTSNPNLYWYRQAAGRGLQLLFYSVGIGQISSEVPQNLSASRPQDRQFILSSKKLLLSDSGFYLCAWSFGRLNEKLFFGSGTQLSVL.